This T cell receptor (beta chain) came from a study of shared clonotypes between healthy human individuals. The donors were adults (healthy and HIV-negative) with no recent acute infections or vaccinations. Only one count was recorded for this clone. Germline V gene lookup returns CDR1 LGHNA and CDR2 YSLEER. J was trimmed by 5 bases and V by 6 bases; bases with no gene match: 7. This CDR3 has 16 amino acids. In replicate PCRs of sorted subsets, about 220 ng DNA, approximately 32,000 T cell genomes, was used. Libraries were prepared by immunoSEQ multiplex PCR; TCRdb keeps only in-frame clonotypes and omits some of them. The table includes some 1 million clones, 75% detected once.

The receptor comes from a man between 18 and 29 years old in good health. Sequenced: memory CD4+ T cells sorted from blood. Noted subset: CD45RA-negative fraction. The chain is built from TRBV4-3 and TRBJ2-5; 15 bases match TRBD2. The CDR3 spells CASSPGLAGGPETQYF. CDR3 nucleotides: TGCGCCAGCAGTCCCGGACTAGCGGGAGGGCCCGAGACCCAGTACTTC.